The entry below describes one T cell receptor beta chain. Other DNA sequences in the sample encode the same CDR3. This entry belongs to a study of blood T cell repertoires in COVID-19. At the level of the study: Whether acute or convalescent, the COVID-19 samples came from the United States, Italy and Spain. PBMCs, B-cell-depleted T cells, or T cells provided the cDNA or gDNA that made up the material.

The Seattle patients joined while their infection was active and were tracked longitudinally afterward. Methods used by the authors: Reference gene primer amplification gave estimated nucleated cell counts. Sequenced by immunoSEQ multiplex PCR; TCRdb stores in-frame clones only, minus some. V and J calls and clone size are those listed in that table; D and trimming were worked out from the DNA. Of roughly 570,000 clones listed, less than 90% were seen once; the top ten hold 7.5% to 9.5%. The TCR originated in a woman aged 50 to 65 with COVID-19, enrolled during active disease. Sequencing was performed on peripheral blood.

CDR3 DNA: TGTGCCAGCAGTTTGGACAGGGGAAGCCAGCCCCAGCATTTT. Protein: CASSLDRGSQPQHF. The V call is TRBV6-5, the J call TRBJ1-5; TRBD1 aligns across 9 bases. Germline trimming cut 4 bases from V and 7 bases from J; bases unmatched to any gene: 5. There are 14 residues in the CDR3. CDR1 MNHEY and CDR2 SVGAGI come from the germline V gene.